The sequence of this TCR beta chain was determined in a study of T cells after posttransplantation cyclophosphamide. To note about this clone: The antigen remains undetermined.

Using immunoSEQ multiplex PCR, the repertoire was profiled, and TCRdb retains in-frame clones only, with some absent. Of tens of thousands of clones in the sample, 86% were seen once. CDR1 is MNHNS and CDR2 is SASEGT in the germline V gene. The junction had 9 bases not matched to a gene; V was cut back by 9 bases and J by 8 bases. The CDR3 is 15 residues long. Findings and limits, study-wide: TRB clonality was highly associated with recipient CMV seropositivity and reactivation. Tissue-infiltrating T cells from skin or gut overlapped little with blood T cells. Donor-recipient repertoire similarity was low at 1-2 months, rising over year one.

The specimen was PBMCs. The rearrangement joins TRBV6-1 to TRBJ2-1, with 14 bases matching TRBD2. This sequence was found in a woman aged 60 to 75 with a blood cancer, CMV-positive, and with a related stem cell donor. The CDR3 sequence: CASESGTSGSHEQFF. The CDR3 DNA reads as TGTGCCAGTGAATCCGGGACTAGCGGGAGCCATGAGCAGTTCTTC.